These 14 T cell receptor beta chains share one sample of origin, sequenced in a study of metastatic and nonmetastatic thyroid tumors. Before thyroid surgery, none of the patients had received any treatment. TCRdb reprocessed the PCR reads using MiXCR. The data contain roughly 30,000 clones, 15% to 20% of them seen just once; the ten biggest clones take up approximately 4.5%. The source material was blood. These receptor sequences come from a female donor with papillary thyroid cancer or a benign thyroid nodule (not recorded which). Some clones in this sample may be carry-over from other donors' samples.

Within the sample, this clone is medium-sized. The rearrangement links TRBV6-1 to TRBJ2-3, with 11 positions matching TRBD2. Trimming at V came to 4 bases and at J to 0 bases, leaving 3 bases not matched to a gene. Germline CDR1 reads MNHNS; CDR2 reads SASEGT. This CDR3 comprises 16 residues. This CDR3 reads CASSAGTSGSTDTQYF. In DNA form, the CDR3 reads TGTGCCAGCAGTGCCGGGACTAGCGGAAGCACAGATACGCAGTATTTT.

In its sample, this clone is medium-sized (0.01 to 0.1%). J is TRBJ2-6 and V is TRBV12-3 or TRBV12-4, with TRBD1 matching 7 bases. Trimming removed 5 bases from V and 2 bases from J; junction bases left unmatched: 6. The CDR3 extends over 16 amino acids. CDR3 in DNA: TGTGCCAGCAGTCGCACAGGGGTACCTGGGGCCAACGTCCTGACTTTC. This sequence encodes CASSRTGVPGANVLTF.

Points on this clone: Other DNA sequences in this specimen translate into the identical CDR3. The CDR3 DNA reads TGTGCCAGCAGCTTAACTGGGACTAGAGGCAATGAGCAGTTCTTC. It translates to CASSLTGTRGNEQFF. The chain employs TRBV13 and TRBJ2-1, with 8 bases aligning to TRBD2. The germline V gene encodes CDR1 PRHDT and CDR2 FYEKMQ (reference sequence). This CDR3 spans 15 amino acids. Losses at the gene ends were 2 bases for V and 6 bases for J; bases not matched to a gene: 6. The whole variable domain, filled in from reference TRBV13 and TRBJ2-1, reads AAGVIQSPRHLIKEKRETATLKCYPIPRHDTVYWYQQGPGQDPQFLISFYEKMQSDKGSIPDRFSAQQFSDYHSELNMSSLELGDSALYFCASSLTGTRGNEQFFGPGTRLTVL.

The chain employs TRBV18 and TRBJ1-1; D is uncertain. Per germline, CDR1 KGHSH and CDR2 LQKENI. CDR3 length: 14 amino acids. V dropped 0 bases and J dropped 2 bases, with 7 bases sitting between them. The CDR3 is CASSPPTINTEAFF. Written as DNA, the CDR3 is TGTGCCAGCTCACCACCTACCATTAACACTGAAGCTTTCTTT.

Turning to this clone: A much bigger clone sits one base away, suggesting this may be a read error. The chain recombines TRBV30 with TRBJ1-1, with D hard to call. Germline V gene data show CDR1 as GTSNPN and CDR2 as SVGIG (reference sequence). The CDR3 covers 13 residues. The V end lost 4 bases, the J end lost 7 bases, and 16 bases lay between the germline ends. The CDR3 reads CAWTQYSAGEAFF. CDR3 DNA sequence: TGTGCCTGGACCCAATACAGCGCCGGTGAAGCTTTCTTT. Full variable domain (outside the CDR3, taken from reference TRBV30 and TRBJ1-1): SQTIHQWPATLVQPVGSPLSLECTVEGTSNPNLYWYRQAAGRGLQLLFYSVGIGQISSEVPQNLSASRPQDRQFILSSKKLLLSDSGFYLCAWTQYSAGEAFFGQGTRLTVV.

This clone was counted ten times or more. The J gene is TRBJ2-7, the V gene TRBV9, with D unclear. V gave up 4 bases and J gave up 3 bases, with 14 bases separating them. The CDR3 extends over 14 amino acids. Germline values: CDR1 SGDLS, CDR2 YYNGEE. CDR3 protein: CASSPAWVDYEQYF. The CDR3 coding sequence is TGTGCCAGCAGCCCTGCCTGGGTCGACTACGAGCAGTACTTC.

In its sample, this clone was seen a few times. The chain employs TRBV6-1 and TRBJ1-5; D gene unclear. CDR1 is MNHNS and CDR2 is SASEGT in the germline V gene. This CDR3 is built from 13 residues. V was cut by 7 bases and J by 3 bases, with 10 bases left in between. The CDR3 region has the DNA TGTGCCAGCAAACAACAGTCCAATCAGCCCCAGCATTTT. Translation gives CASKQQSNQPQHF.

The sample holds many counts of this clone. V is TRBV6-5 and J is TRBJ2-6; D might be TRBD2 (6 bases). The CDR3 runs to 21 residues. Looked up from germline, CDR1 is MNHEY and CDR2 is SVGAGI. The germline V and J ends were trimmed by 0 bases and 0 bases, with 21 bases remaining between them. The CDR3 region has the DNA TGTGCCAGCAGTTACTCAAGTTGGGTCGGGACTCCAAGCTCTGGGGCCAACGTCCTGACTTTC. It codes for CASSYSSWVGTPSSGANVLTF.

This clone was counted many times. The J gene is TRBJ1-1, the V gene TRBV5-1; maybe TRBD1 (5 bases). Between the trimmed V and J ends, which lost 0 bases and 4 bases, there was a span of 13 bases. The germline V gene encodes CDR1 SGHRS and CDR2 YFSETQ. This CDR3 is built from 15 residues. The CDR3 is CASSLVGGMSTEAFF. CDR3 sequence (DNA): TGCGCCAGCAGCTTGGTCGGGGGAATGAGCACTGAAGCTTTCTTT.

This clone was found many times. This CDR3 is CASSIRDEQYF. The DNA of the CDR3 is TGTGCCAGCAGTATCCGGGACGAGCAGTACTTC. The rearrangement uses TRBV28 and TRBJ2-7; D is unresolved. Trimming took 5 bases from V and 5 from J, leaving 7 bases between them. The CDR3 covers 11 residues. CDR1 is MDHEN and CDR2 is SYDVKM in the germline V gene.

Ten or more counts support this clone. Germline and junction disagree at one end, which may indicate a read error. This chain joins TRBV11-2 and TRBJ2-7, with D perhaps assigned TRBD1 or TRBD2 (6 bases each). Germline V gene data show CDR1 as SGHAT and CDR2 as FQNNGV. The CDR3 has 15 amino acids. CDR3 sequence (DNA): TGTGCCAGCACCCCTCGCTGGGGGGCCTCCTCCGAGCAGTACTTC. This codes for CASTPRWGASSEQYF.

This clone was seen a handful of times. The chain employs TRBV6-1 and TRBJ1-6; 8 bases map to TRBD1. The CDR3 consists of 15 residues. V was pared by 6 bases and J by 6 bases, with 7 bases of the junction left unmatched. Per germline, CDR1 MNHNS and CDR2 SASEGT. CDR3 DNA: TGTGCCAGCAGCCCCGGGGACAGGAGTAATTCACCCCTCCACTTT. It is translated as CASSPGDRSNSPLHF.

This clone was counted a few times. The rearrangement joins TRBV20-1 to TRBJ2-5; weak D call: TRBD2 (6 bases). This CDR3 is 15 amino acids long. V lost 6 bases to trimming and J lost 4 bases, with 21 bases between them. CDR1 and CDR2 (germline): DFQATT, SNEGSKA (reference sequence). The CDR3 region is CSASSISAGRETQYF. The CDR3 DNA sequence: TGCAGTGCCAGCAGCATATCCGCGGGGAGAGAGACCCAGTACTTC.

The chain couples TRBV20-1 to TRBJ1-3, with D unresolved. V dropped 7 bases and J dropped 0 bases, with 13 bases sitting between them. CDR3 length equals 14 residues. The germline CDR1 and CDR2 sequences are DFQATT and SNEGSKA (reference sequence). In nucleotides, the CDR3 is TGCAGTGGGGCAGCGATGAGCTCTGGAAACACCATATATTTT. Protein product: CSGAAMSSGNTIYF.